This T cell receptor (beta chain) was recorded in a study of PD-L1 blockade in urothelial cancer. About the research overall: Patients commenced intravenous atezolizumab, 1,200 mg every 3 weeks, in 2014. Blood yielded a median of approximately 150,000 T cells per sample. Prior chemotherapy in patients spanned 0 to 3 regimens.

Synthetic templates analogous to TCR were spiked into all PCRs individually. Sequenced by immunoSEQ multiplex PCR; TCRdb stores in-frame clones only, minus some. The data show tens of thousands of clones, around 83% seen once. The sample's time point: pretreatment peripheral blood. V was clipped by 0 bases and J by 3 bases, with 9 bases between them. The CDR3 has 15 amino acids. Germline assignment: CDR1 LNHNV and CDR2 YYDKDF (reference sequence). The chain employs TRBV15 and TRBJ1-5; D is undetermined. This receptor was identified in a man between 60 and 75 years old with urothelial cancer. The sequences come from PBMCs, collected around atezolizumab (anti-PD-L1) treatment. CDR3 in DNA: TGTGCCACCAGCAGAGAGGGGAGAGACAATCAGCCCCAGCATTTT. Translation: CATSREGRDNQPQHF.